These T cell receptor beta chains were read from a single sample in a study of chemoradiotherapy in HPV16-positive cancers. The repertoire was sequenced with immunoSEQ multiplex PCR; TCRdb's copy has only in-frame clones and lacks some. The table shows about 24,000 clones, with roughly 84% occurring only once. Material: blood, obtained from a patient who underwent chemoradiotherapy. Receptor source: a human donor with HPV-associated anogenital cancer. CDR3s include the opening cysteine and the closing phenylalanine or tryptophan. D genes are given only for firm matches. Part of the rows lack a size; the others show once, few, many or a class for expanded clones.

CDR3 DNA: TGCGCCAGCAGCCTCGGGGATTTCTATGAGCAGTTCTTC
CDR3 protein: CASSLGDFYEQFF
V gene: TRBV5-1
D gene: -
J gene: TRBJ2-1
clone size: few

CDR3 DNA: TGTGCCAGCTCACCTGCCGGACAGGGGGTAGATGAAGCTTTCTTT
CDR3 protein: CASSPAGQGVDEAFF
V gene: TRBV18
D gene: TRBD1
J gene: TRBJ1-1
clone size: -

CDR3 DNA: TGTGCCAGCAGCTCGGCCATGGGGGGGCGGGATTCACCCCTCCACTTT
CDR3 protein: CASSSAMGGRDSPLHF
V gene: TRBV13
D gene: -
J gene: TRBJ1-6
clone size: -

CDR3 DNA: TGTGCCGGCAGGGTTGCGGGGGGCCCCTACAATGAGCAGTTCTTC
CDR3 protein: CAGRVAGGPYNEQFF
V gene: TRBV6-5
D gene: TRBD2
J gene: TRBJ2-1
clone size: -

CDR3 DNA: TGTGCCAGCAGCTCCACGCTCAGGGGCGCCTACAATGAGCAGTTCTTC
CDR3 protein: CASSSTLRGAYNEQFF
V gene: TRBV5-6
D gene: -
J gene: TRBJ2-1
clone size: -

CDR3 DNA: TGTGCCAGCAGTTACGGAGAGTTGAGCAATCAGCCCCAGCATTTT
CDR3 protein: CASSYGELSNQPQHF
V gene: TRBV6-6
D gene: -
J gene: TRBJ1-5
clone size: -

CDR3 DNA: TGTGCCAGCAGCTCCCGGACAGGGCAAGAGACCCAGTACTTC
CDR3 protein: CASSSRTGQETQYF
V gene: TRBV7-2
D gene: TRBD1
J gene: TRBJ2-5
clone size: -

CDR3 DNA: TGTGCCAGCTCACCATTAGGTACGGACTCCTACGAGCAGTACTTC
CDR3 protein: CASSPLGTDSYEQYF
V gene: TRBV18
D gene: -
J gene: TRBJ2-7
clone size: -

CDR3 DNA: TGTGCCAGTAGTATAGGCGCGACTAGCGGAGGTGAGACCCAGTACTTC
CDR3 protein: CASSIGATSGGETQYF
V gene: TRBV19
D gene: TRBD2
J gene: TRBJ2-5
clone size: -

CDR3 DNA: TGTGCCAGCAGTTACAGTCAGGGGCCGGGGGATACGCAGTATTTT
CDR3 protein: CASSYSQGPGDTQYF
V gene: TRBV6-5
D gene: -
J gene: TRBJ2-3
clone size: -

CDR3 DNA: TGTGCCAGCAGTGAAGCGGGCAGCAATCAGCCCCAGCATTTT
CDR3 protein: CASSEAGSNQPQHF
V gene: TRBV6-1
D gene: -
J gene: TRBJ1-5
clone size: -

CDR3 DNA: TGCGCCAGCAGTGAACTTGGAGGGGGTCCAGATACGCAGTATTTT
CDR3 protein: CASSELGGGPDTQYF
V gene: TRBV10-2
D gene: -
J gene: TRBJ2-3
clone size: -